This TCR beta chain is drawn from a study of T cells in Graves' hyperthyroidism and ophthalmopathy. The CDR3 consists of 13 residues. CDR1 DFQATT and CDR2 SNEGSKA come from the germline V gene (reference sequence). Trimming cost V 3 bases and J 11 bases; bases outside gene matches: 9. TCR beta CDR3 regions were amplified from RNA. Carried out on the TCR CDR3, a first-round RT-PCR used the HTBI primer set. TCRdb re-called the multiplex PCR reads through MiXCR, storing one row per CDR3 protein. The sample consists of roughly 500,000 distinct CDR3 sequences, 40% to 50% of them appearing once. V gene TRBV20-1 combines with J gene TRBJ1-1; 10 positions match TRBD1. The sequence derives from an adult woman with Graves' disease, either hyperthyroidism or ophthalmopathy (not recorded which). Sequencing was performed on peripheral blood or thyroid tissue (not recorded which). The CDR3: CSARRAGTGDAFF. Here the CDR3 DNA reads TGCAGTGCTAGGCGAGCCGGGACAGGGGACGCTTTCTTT.